This T cell receptor beta chain was sequenced in a study of T cells after yellow fever vaccination. The study's findings and limits: Subsequent booster samples again held most clones from primary vaccination (96% CD4, 85% to 90% CD8).

Each CDR3 protein is one row after TCRdb ran MiXCR on the 5' RACE reads. The table lists about 500,000 distinct CDR3 sequences, less than 20% of them singletons. In this sample, this clonotype turned up a few times. The antigen is undetermined. Germline values: CDR1 SNHLY, CDR2 FYNNEI. The V and J ends lost 3 bases and 8 bases respectively, with 7 bases between them. The CDR3 runs to 11 residues. The V and J genes are TRBV2 and TRBJ1-2; D is unclear. The receptor was derived from a man between 18 and 29 years old who received the YFV17D yellow fever vaccine. The specimen comprised PBMCs, sampled around 5 days after the first yellow fever vaccination. Here the CDR3 reads CASSDSEGYTF. CDR3 bases: TGTGCCAGCAGTGATTCGGAGGGCTACACCTTC.